The 23 T cell receptor beta chains listed next were all sequenced from one sample in a study of blood T cells in healthy people across ages. Primed by a sample-barcoded 5' primer and a J-beta primer mix, a second PCR proceeded for about 6 to 11 cycles. Via MiXCR, TCRdb re-called the 5' RACE reads, giving one row per CDR3 protein. The sample yields 650,000 to 1,000,000 distinct CDR3 sequences, approximately 35% seen once. Specimen: blood. Every receptor here comes from a man between 18 and 29 years old in good health.

This chain links TRBV7-6 with TRBJ1-5, with a weak D call TRBD1 (5 bases). Germline V gene sequence: CDR1 SGHVS, CDR2 FNYEAQ. The CDR3 runs 15 residues. With 1 base removed from V and 5 bases from J, the gap between germline ends came to 12 bases. CDR3 nucleotide sequence: TGTGCCAGCAGCTTAGTCGCAGGGCAGGATCAGCCCCAGCATTTT. The encoded protein is CASSLVAGQDQPQHF.

The chain is built from TRBV29-1 and TRBJ1-4; 8 bases align to TRBD1. CDR3 length: 13 amino acids. Germline loops: CDR1 SQVTM, CDR2 ANQGSEA. V trimming: 4 bases; J trimming: 8 bases; junction bases outside the gene matches: 6. CDR3 loop: CSVGTGIGEKLFF. CDR3 sequence (DNA): TGCAGCGTTGGGACAGGGATAGGAGAAAAACTGTTTTTT.

The chain couples TRBV4-2 to TRBJ2-7; possible D gene TRBD2, 6 bases. The V gene's germline CDR1 is LGHNA and CDR2 YNFKEQ. The CDR3 extends over 14 amino acids. V lost 0 bases to trimming and J lost 7 bases, with 13 bases between them. The CDR3 DNA is TGTGCCAGCAGCCAAGATGGAGGGGATGAGGAGCAGTACTTC. It specifies CASSQDGGDEEQYF.

This clonotype was found a few times. The rearrangement uses TRBV15 and TRBJ1-2; 9 bases fit TRBD1. The V gene end was trimmed by 3 bases and the J gene end by 0 bases; junction bases not matched to a gene: 8. Germline loops: CDR1 LNHNV, CDR2 YYDKDF (reference sequence). The CDR3 loop spans 17 amino acids. CDR3 in amino acids: CATSSFFGDRANYGYTF. The CDR3 DNA is TGTGCCACCAGCAGTTTCTTTGGGGACAGGGCTAACTATGGCTACACCTTC.

In its sample, this clonotype was seen many times. The rearrangement links TRBV5-1 to TRBJ1-1, with D hard to call. This CDR3 contains 14 residues. CDR1 SGHRS and CDR2 YFSETQ come from the germline V gene. V gave up 5 bases and J gave up 0 bases, with 11 bases separating them. CDR3 in amino acids: CASREGGMNTEAFF. The CDR3 nucleotides are TGCGCCAGCAGGGAGGGCGGTATGAACACTGAAGCTTTCTTT.

The gene calls are TRBV7-9 and TRBJ1-1; D not resolved. Germline CDR1 reads SEHNR; CDR2 reads FQNEAQ (reference sequence). V shed 0 bases and J shed 0 bases, with 8 bases lying between them. CDR3 length: 15 amino acids. CDR3 amino acids: CASSLARGMNTEAFF. DNA for the CDR3: TGTGCCAGCAGCTTAGCGCGGGGAATGAACACTGAAGCTTTCTTT.

Details on this clonotype: Possible read error: a much larger clone is one base away. The chain uses TRBV7-2 and TRBJ2-1; D remains unclear. Germline V gives CDR1 SGHTA, CDR2 FQGNSA. Trimming left V 1 base short and J 13 bases short, with 11 bases between. The CDR3 runs to 12 residues. The CDR3 DNA follows: TGTGCCAGCAGCTTAGGGTCGGAGACCCAGTTCTTC. This encodes CASSLGSETQFF.

This clonotype was detected a few times. The rearrangement joins TRBV20-1 to TRBJ2-4, with TRBD2 matching over 12 bases. CDR3 size: 17 residues. V trimming: 6 bases; J trimming: 13 bases; junction bases outside the gene matches: 22. Germline V gene sequence: CDR1 DFQATT, CDR2 SNEGSKA (reference sequence). CDR3 bases: TGCAGTGCCCCACTAGCGGGGGGACTAATCTCCTACAATGAGCAGTACTTC. The encoded protein is CSAPLAGGLISYNEQYF.

In its sample, this clonotype was seen a few times. J is TRBJ2-2 and V is TRBV10-2; 7 positions agree with TRBD2. V lost 10 bases to trimming and J lost 1 base; unmatched junction nucleotides: 3. CDR1 is WSHSY, CDR2 SAAADI, per germline. The CDR3 is 13 residues long. In nucleotides, the CDR3 is TGCGCCACCCGGGAGGTGAACACCGGGGAGCTGTTTTTT. Its translation: CATREVNTGELFF.

This chain links TRBV25-1 with TRBJ1-1; no firm D call. There are 13 residues in the CDR3. Trimming removed 5 bases at V and 1 base at J, with 8 bases between. The V gene's germline CDR1 is MGHDK and CDR2 SYGVNS. The CDR3 spells CASSPEKNTEAFF. For the CDR3, the DNA is TGTGCCAGCAGTCCAGAAAAGAACACTGAAGCTTTCTTT.

Concerning this clonotype itself: The junction and the germline gene differ at one end; a read error may be behind it. This chain connects TRBV29-1 to TRBJ2-3; D perhaps matches TRBD1 (6 bases). CDR1 SQVTM and CDR2 ANQGSEA come from the germline V gene. This CDR3 spans 14 amino acids. The CDR3 protein is CSVVNRARTDAQYF. In DNA form, the CDR3 reads TGCAGCGTAGTGAACAGGGCCCGCACAGATGCGCAGTATTTT.

This clonotype was observed a handful of times. V usage is TRBV4-2 and J usage is TRBJ1-1; 8 bases are a match to TRBD1. Unmatched junction bases numbered 9, after V lost 3 bases and J lost 3 bases. This CDR3 contains 16 residues. The germline V gene has CDR1 LGHNA and CDR2 YNFKEQ. The CDR3 reads CASSQRTGHRYTEAFF. In DNA, the CDR3 is TGTGCCAGCAGCCAGAGGACAGGGCATAGGTACACTGAAGCTTTCTTT.

With respect to this clonotype: Mismatch with germline at one junction end may stem from a read error. The chain couples TRBV5-1 to TRBJ1-1; no firm D call. From germline, CDR1 is SGHRS and CDR2 YFSETQ. This CDR3 spans 18 amino acids. The CDR3 protein is CAGSVGYRTLVMNTEAFF. The CDR3 region has the DNA TGCGCCGGCAGCGTCGGATATCGTACTCTCGTTATGAACACTGAAGCTTTCTTT.

V usage is TRBV5-4 and J usage is TRBJ2-2; 7 bases are a match to TRBD1. Per germline, CDR1 SGHNT and CDR2 YYREEE (reference sequence). The CDR3 has 15 residues. The V gene end was trimmed by 5 bases and the J gene end by 4 bases; junction bases not matched to a gene: 8. This chain's CDR3 is CASSRDRVSTGELFF. The DNA for the CDR3 is TGTGCCAGCAGTCGCGACAGGGTATCCACCGGGGAGCTGTTTTTT.

This clonotype was seen more than once but under ten times. The chain couples TRBV15 to TRBJ2-5, with unresolved D. The germline V gene has CDR1 LNHNV and CDR2 YYDKDF (reference sequence). The V end was cut by 5 bases, the J end by 0 bases, with 7 bases between. The CDR3 consists of 13 residues. The CDR3: CATSGPDQETQYF. The CDR3 bases are TGTGCCACCAGCGGCCCCGACCAAGAGACCCAGTACTTC.

This clonotype was recorded only once. At one of its ends the junction is not consistent with the germline gene, which may arise from a read error. This chain joins TRBV7-9 and TRBJ1-1; 7 bases are shared with TRBD1. Germline V gene data show CDR1 as SEHNR and CDR2 as FQNEAQ (reference sequence). The CDR3 has 15 amino acids. The chain's CDR3 is CASSPYRQGFTGAFF. The CDR3 bases are TGTGCCAGCAGCCCCTATCGACAGGGTTTCACTGGAGCTTTCTTT.

The chain uses TRBV3-1 and TRBJ2-1, with D hard to call. V lost 2 bases and J lost 6, with 8 bases in between. Germline loops: CDR1 LGHDT, CDR2 YNNKEL (reference sequence). This CDR3 is 13 amino acids long. The CDR3 loop is CASSQNGGNEQFF. The CDR3 DNA follows: TGTGCCAGCAGCCAAAATGGCGGCAATGAGCAGTTCTTC.

The chain carries TRBV27 and TRBJ2-7; TRBD1 matches at 7 bases. CDR3 length: 13 amino acids. Germline CDR1 and CDR2: MNHEY and SMNVEV (reference sequence). V lost 2 bases to trimming and J lost 3 bases; unmatched junction nucleotides: 1. The CDR3 sequence: CASSLRTGYEQYF. CDR3 coding DNA: TGTGCCAGCAGTTTAAGGACAGGCTACGAGCAGTACTTC.

Comment on this clonotype: A much bigger clone sits one base away, suggesting this may be a read error. The rearrangement links TRBV5-1 to TRBJ2-1; D is perhaps TRBD2 (6 bases). The CDR3 loop spans 13 amino acids. Germline CDR1 and CDR2: SGHRS and YFSETQ. This CDR3 reads CAGSQGLDNEQFF. CDR3 bases: TGCGCCGGCAGCCAGGGACTTGACAATGAGCAGTTCTTC.

The gene calls are TRBV20-1 and TRBJ1-2; D possibly corresponds to TRBD1 (6 bases). The ends were cut back, 5 bases at V and 1 base at J, with 29 bases in the middle. Germline V gene lookup returns CDR1 DFQATT and CDR2 SNEGSKA (reference sequence). The CDR3 has 19 residues. CDR3 sequence (DNA): TGCAGTGCTTATATCGGGGGACAACCGACTGCCACCCTTAACTATGGCTACACCTTC. Translation gives CSAYIGGQPTATLNYGYTF.

This chain joins TRBV4-2 and TRBJ2-7; no clear D gene. The last part of the DNA fits TRBJ2-4 better; the J call may be wrong. Germline V gene sequence: CDR1 LGHNA, CDR2 YNFKEQ. The CDR3 is 14 residues long. The CDR3 sequence is CASSQEGAKNIQYF. The CDR3, as DNA: TGTGCCAGCAGCCAAGAAGGAGCCAAAAACATTCAGTACTTC.

The sample holds a few counts of this clonotype. This chain joins TRBV7-2 and TRBJ1-1; no clear D gene. Germline loops: CDR1 SGHTA, CDR2 FQGNSA. Trimming stripped 7 bases from V and 2 bases from J, with 11 bases between. The CDR3 sequence is 13 residues long. As DNA, the CDR3 is TGTGCCAGCATGACGGCGGTAAACACTGAAGCTTTCTTT. Translating gives CASMTAVNTEAFF. The full variable domain, its missing parts supplied by reference TRBV7-2 and TRBJ1-1, is GAGVSQSPSNKVTEKGKDVELRCDPISGHTALYWYRQSLGQGLEFLIYFQGNSAPDKSGLPSDRFSAERTGGSVSTLTIQRTQQEDSAVYLCASMTAVNTEAFFGQGTRLTVV.

This rearrangement joins TRBV6-6 to TRBJ1-1; 7 positions agree with TRBD1. CDR3 length: 16 residues. Germline CDR1 is MNHNY and CDR2 is SVGAGI (reference sequence). Trimming cost V 3 bases and J 5 bases; bases outside gene matches: 12. The CDR3 region has the DNA TGTGCCAGCAGTTATGGCGGTCTACAGGGGTTGACTGAAGCTTTCTTT. It specifies CASSYGGLQGLTEAFF.